The 12 T cell receptor beta chains given below trace back to one sample, sequenced in a study of cytomegalovirus exposure and HLA in healthy donors. With 60 Vbeta and 13 Jbeta primers, the PCR was carried out. The protocol was immunoSEQ multiplex PCR, while the TCRdb copy is restricted to in-frame clones and leaves out a portion. The sample has 110,000 or so clones, roughly four fifths seen once; the top ten hold about 1.8%. Sequencing was carried out using PBMCs. The receptors derive from a man in his forties in good health and CMV-seronegative.

V and J are TRBV4-1 and TRBJ2-1; perhaps TRBD1 as D (6 bases). V was shortened by 4 bases and J by 7 bases, with 17 bases between the two germline ends. Germline CDR1 reads MGHRA; CDR2 reads YSYEKL. The CDR3 length is 15 residues. The CDR3 loop is CASSPPGQTLNEQFF. The CDR3 DNA follows: TGCGCCAGCAGCCCCCCGGGACAAACACTAAATGAGCAGTTCTTC.

V gene TRBV28 combines with J gene TRBJ1-5; 9 positions match TRBD1. J lost 0 bases, V lost 5 bases, and 8 bases had no gene match. This CDR3 is built from 17 residues. From germline, CDR1 is MDHEN and CDR2 SYDVKM. The CDR3 bases are TGTGCCAGCAGTCCGACAGGGGGTCATTATAGCAATCAGCCCCAGCATTTT. It specifies CASSPTGGHYSNQPQHF.

The rearrangement links TRBV19 to TRBJ1-1; D is ambiguous. With 1 base removed from V and 4 bases from J, the gap between germline ends came to 13 bases. The length of the CDR3 is 15 residues. The germline CDR1 and CDR2 sequences are LNHDA and SQIVND (reference sequence). In nucleotides, the CDR3 is TGTGCCAGTAGTATAGGGCGCGGGCTTGGCACTGAAGCTTTCTTT. Translating it yields CASSIGRGLGTEAFF.

For this clone: An end of the junction differs from the germline gene, which may be a read error. The chain combines TRBV7-7 with TRBJ2-7; TRBD1 matches at 9 bases. Germline lookup yields CDR1 SSHAT and CDR2 FNYEAQ (reference sequence). CDR3 length: 15 residues. CDR3 protein: CASSLGTGKGYEQYF. The CDR3 region has the DNA TGTGCTAGCAGCTTAGGGACAGGGAAAGGCTACGAGCAGTACTTC. The whole variable domain, remainder taken from reference TRBV7-7 and TRBJ2-7, is GAGVSQSPRYKVTKRGQDVTLRCDPISSHATLYWYQQALGQGPEFLTYFNYEAQPDKSGLPSDRFSAERPEGSISTLTIQRTEQRDSAMYRCASSLGTGKGYEQYFGPGTRLTVT.

V is TRBV6-5 and J is TRBJ1-1; D is uncertain. The germline V gene encodes CDR1 MNHEY and CDR2 SVGAGI. Trimming took 0 bases from V and 6 from J, leaving 14 bases between them. This CDR3 is built from 15 residues. CDR3 nucleotide sequence: TGTGCCAGCAGTTACTCGACTAATCTGTTAGCTGAAGCTTTCTTT. Its protein product is CASSYSTNLLAEAFF.

This clone qualifies as large (0.1 to 1%). The chain recombines TRBV25-1 with TRBJ2-2; 9 positions match TRBD1. Germline V gene sequence: CDR1 MGHDK, CDR2 SYGVNS. CDR3 length equals 14 residues. Germline trimming cut 4 bases from V and 3 bases from J; bases unmatched to any gene: 0. In DNA, the CDR3 is TGTGCCAGCAGTGGGACAGGGGACACCGGGGAGCTGTTTTTT. Protein: CASSGTGDTGELFF.

This clone was detected only a few times. CDR3 amino acids: CASSKTRQAKDEQYF. For the CDR3, the DNA is TGTGCCAGCAGCAAGACACGCCAGGCAAAAGACGAGCAGTACTTC. The rearrangement uses TRBV27 and TRBJ2-7, with D uncertain. The length of the CDR3 is 15 residues. V lost 6 bases and J 5 bases, leaving 20 bases between the germline ends. Per germline, CDR1 MNHEY and CDR2 SMNVEV (reference sequence).

The chain joins TRBV5-4 to TRBJ1-1; D may be TRBD1 (6 bases). Germline CDR1 is SGHNT and CDR2 is YYREEE (reference sequence). Trimming took 5 bases from V and 0 from J, leaving 11 bases between them. This CDR3 spans 14 amino acids. The CDR3 sequence is CASRIQGMNTEAFF. DNA for the CDR3: TGTGCCAGCAGAATACAGGGCATGAACACTGAAGCTTTCTTT.

This clone was found once. V and J are TRBV27 and TRBJ2-7; unclear D gene. The V gene lost 6 bases and the J gene lost 3 bases, with 12 bases spanning the gap. Germline loops: CDR1 MNHEY, CDR2 SMNVEV (reference sequence). The length of the CDR3 is 13 residues. The CDR3 DNA sequence: TGTGCCAGCAGCCCCTCCTCCTACTACGAGCAGTACTTC. It codes for CASSPSSYYEQYF.

The CDR3: CAWKVTGNNSPLHF. The CDR3 nucleotides are TGTGCCTGGAAAGTGACAGGGAATAATTCACCCCTCCACTTT. The chain uses TRBV30 and TRBJ1-6, with 7 bases lining up with TRBD1. V shed 4 bases, J shed 5 bases, and the junction held 5 bases outside the gene matches. The CDR3 has 14 residues. Germline CDR1 is GTSNPN and CDR2 is SVGIG (reference sequence).

This CDR3 reads CASSIDRTGLISGNTIYF. As DNA, the CDR3 is TGTGCCAGTAGTATAGATCGGACGGGACTGATCTCTGGAAACACCATATATTTT. The chain carries TRBV19 and TRBJ1-3, with a possible D match to TRBD1 (5 bases). CDR3 length: 18 amino acids. The germline gives CDR1 LNHDA, CDR2 SQIVND (reference sequence). Between the trimmed V and J ends, which lost 0 bases and 0 bases, there was a span of 15 bases.

The J gene is TRBJ2-1, the V gene TRBV30; D perhaps matches TRBD1 (6 bases). This CDR3 spans 13 amino acids. Germline CDR1 is GTSNPN and CDR2 is SVGIG (reference sequence). Trimming cost V 1 base and J 8 bases, with 12 bases left between them. In DNA form, the CDR3 reads TGTGCCTGGAGTGCAGACAGGTTTTATGAGCAGTTCTTC. Translation gives CAWSADRFYEQFF.